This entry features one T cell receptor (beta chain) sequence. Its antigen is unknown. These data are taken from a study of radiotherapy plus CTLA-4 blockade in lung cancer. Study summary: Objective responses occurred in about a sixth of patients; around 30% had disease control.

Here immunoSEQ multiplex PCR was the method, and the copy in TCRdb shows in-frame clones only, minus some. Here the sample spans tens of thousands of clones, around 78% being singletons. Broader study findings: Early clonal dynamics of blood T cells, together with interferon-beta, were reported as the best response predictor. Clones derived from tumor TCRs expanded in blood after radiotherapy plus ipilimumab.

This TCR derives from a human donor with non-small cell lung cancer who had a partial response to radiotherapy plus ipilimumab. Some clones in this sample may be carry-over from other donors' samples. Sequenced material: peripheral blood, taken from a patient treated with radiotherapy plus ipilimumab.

The CDR3 DNA reads as TGCGCCAGCACACCCACAGGGGGTGGGGAGACCCAGTACTTC. It yields the protein CASTPTGGGETQYF. V and J are TRBV5-1 and TRBJ2-5; 8 nucleotides agree with TRBD1. J gave up 5 bases and V 6 bases, and 9 bases lay outside the gene matches. CDR1 SGHRS and CDR2 YFSETQ come from the germline V gene. CDR3 length equals 14 residues.